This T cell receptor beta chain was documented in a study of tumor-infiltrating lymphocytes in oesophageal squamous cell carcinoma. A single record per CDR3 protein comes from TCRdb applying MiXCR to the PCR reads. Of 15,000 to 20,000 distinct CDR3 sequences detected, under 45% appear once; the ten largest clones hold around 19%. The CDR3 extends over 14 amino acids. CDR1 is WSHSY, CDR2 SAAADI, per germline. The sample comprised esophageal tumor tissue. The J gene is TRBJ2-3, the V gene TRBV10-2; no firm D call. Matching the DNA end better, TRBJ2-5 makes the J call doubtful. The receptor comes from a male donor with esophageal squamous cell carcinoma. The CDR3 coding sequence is TGCGCCAGCAGTGGATGGGCGGCCCAAGAGACCCAGTACTTC. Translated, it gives CASSGWAAQETQYF.